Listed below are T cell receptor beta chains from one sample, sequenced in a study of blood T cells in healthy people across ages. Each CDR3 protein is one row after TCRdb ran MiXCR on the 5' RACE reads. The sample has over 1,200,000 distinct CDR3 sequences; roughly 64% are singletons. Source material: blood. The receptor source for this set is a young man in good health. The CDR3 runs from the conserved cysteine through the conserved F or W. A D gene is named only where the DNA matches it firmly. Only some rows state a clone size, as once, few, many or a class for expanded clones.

cdr3_nt: TGTGCCAGCAGCCCGAAGGGTCCCTACGAGCAGTACTTC
cdr3_aa: CASSPKGPYEQYF
clone_size: many
v_call: TRBV7-9
d_call: .
j_call: TRBJ2-7

cdr3_nt: TGCGCCAGCAGCATCGAACAGCTTGGCTCCTACGAGCAGTACTTC
cdr3_aa: CASSIEQLGSYEQYF
clone_size: .
v_call: TRBV5-1
d_call: .
j_call: TRBJ2-7

cdr3_nt: TGTGCCAGCAGTTACGGGGTAGGGGAGCCCCAGCATTTT
cdr3_aa: CASSYGVGEPQHF
clone_size: .
v_call: TRBV6-5
d_call: .
j_call: TRBJ1-5

cdr3_nt: TGCGCCAGCAGCCAATATAATGATGAGCAGTTCTTC
cdr3_aa: CASSQYNDEQFF
clone_size: .
v_call: TRBV4-1
d_call: .
j_call: TRBJ2-1

cdr3_nt: TGCGCCAGCAGCTCCTCGGGGGGATCCAACATGGACTATGGCTACACCTTC
cdr3_aa: CASSSSGGSNMDYGYTF
clone_size: few
v_call: TRBV5-1
d_call: .
j_call: TRBJ1-2

cdr3_nt: TGTGCCACCAGCAGGGATCGACTCAGGGTGGGGAATTCACCCCTCCACTTT
cdr3_aa: CATSRDRLRVGNSPLHF
clone_size: .
v_call: TRBV15
d_call: .
j_call: TRBJ1-6

cdr3_nt: TGTGCCAGCAGTTACTCGCAGGGGGATTTAGGGGAGACCCAGTACTTC
cdr3_aa: CASSYSQGDLGETQYF
clone_size: few
v_call: TRBV6-5
d_call: TRBD1
j_call: TRBJ2-5

cdr3_nt: TGTGCCAGCACCACGACTGGCGGGAGTGCCAGGCAGTACTTC
cdr3_aa: CASTTTGGSARQYF
clone_size: once
v_call: TRBV27
d_call: TRBD2
j_call: TRBJ2-5

cdr3_nt: TGTGCCATCAGTGTGGCGGACAGGGGACCCACAGATACGCAGTATTTT
cdr3_aa: CAISVADRGPTDTQYF
clone_size: .
v_call: TRBV10-3
d_call: TRBD1
j_call: TRBJ2-3

cdr3_nt: TGTGCCAGCAGCCAAGATGACGTCGACAGGGGTGGTGGCTACACCTTC
cdr3_aa: CASSQDDVDRGGGYTF
clone_size: .
v_call: TRBV4-2
d_call: TRBD1
j_call: TRBJ1-2

cdr3_nt: TGTGCCATCAGTGAGGCGGGACTCAACATCCCCGAGCAGTACTTC
cdr3_aa: CAISEAGLNIPEQYF
clone_size: .
v_call: TRBV10-3
d_call: .
j_call: TRBJ2-7

cdr3_nt: TGTGCCAGCAGCGATGGGACCTATGGCTACACCTTC
cdr3_aa: CASSDGTYGYTF
clone_size: few
v_call: TRBV9
d_call: .
j_call: TRBJ1-2

cdr3_nt: TGTGCCAGCAGCCTCAGGGTTACCTACGAGCAGTACTTC
cdr3_aa: CASSLRVTYEQYF
clone_size: many
v_call: TRBV27
d_call: .
j_call: TRBJ2-7

cdr3_nt: TGTGCCAGCAGTCCTCGGACTAGCGGGACTACCTACGAGCAGTACTTC
cdr3_aa: CASSPRTSGTTYEQYF
clone_size: .
v_call: TRBV6-1
d_call: TRBD2
j_call: TRBJ2-7

cdr3_nt: TGTGCCAGCAGACCGACAGGAAACTACGAGCAGTACTTC
cdr3_aa: CASRPTGNYEQYF
clone_size: few
v_call: TRBV14
d_call: .
j_call: TRBJ2-7

cdr3_nt: TGTGCCACCAGCAGAGGGGGGCCTGGAGATACGCAGTATTTT
cdr3_aa: CATSRGGPGDTQYF
clone_size: .
v_call: TRBV15
d_call: .
j_call: TRBJ2-3

cdr3_nt: TGCGCCAGCAGCCAAGCAAATAGCGGGGGGGCAGCAACCTACGAGCAGTACTTC
cdr3_aa: CASSQANSGGAATYEQYF
clone_size: .
v_call: TRBV4-3
d_call: TRBD2
j_call: TRBJ2-7

cdr3_nt: TGTGCCATCAGCCGGGGGAACTACAATGAGCAGTTCTTC
cdr3_aa: CAISRGNYNEQFF
clone_size: .
v_call: TRBV10-3
d_call: .
j_call: TRBJ2-1

cdr3_nt: TGTGCCAGCAGTAACCCCGGGACTAGCGTGGCATTTTCGCAGTTCTTC
cdr3_aa: CASSNPGTSVAFSQFF
clone_size: .
v_call: TRBV2
d_call: TRBD2
j_call: TRBJ2-1

cdr3_nt: TGTGCCAGCAGCCAGAAGGGTGGCCTAGATTGGGACAATGAGCAGTTCTTC
cdr3_aa: CASSQKGGLDWDNEQFF
clone_size: .
v_call: TRBV4-2
d_call: .
j_call: TRBJ2-1

cdr3_nt: TGCGCCAGCAGCCAAGAGGGCTCCTTGTGGGGCAATGAGCAGTTCTTC
cdr3_aa: CASSQEGSLWGNEQFF
clone_size: once
v_call: TRBV4-1
d_call: .
j_call: TRBJ2-1

cdr3_nt: TGTGCCAGTAAAGTAGGTGGCAATCAGCCCCAGCATTTT
cdr3_aa: CASKVGGNQPQHF
clone_size: .
v_call: TRBV28
d_call: .
j_call: TRBJ1-5

cdr3_nt: TGTGCCAGCAGTTTAGCCGGGGTGGGGTTCACTGAAGCTTTCTTT
cdr3_aa: CASSLAGVGFTEAFF
clone_size: .
v_call: TRBV27
d_call: .
j_call: TRBJ1-1

cdr3_nt: TGTGCCAGCAGTGTATTGGGGGTTGAAAAACTGTTTTTT
cdr3_aa: CASSVLGVEKLFF
clone_size: few
v_call: TRBV25-1
d_call: .
j_call: TRBJ1-4

cdr3_nt: TGCGCCAGCAGCCAAGGTGGTGCAGGACCTTCCTACAATGAGCAGTTCTTC
cdr3_aa: CASSQGGAGPSYNEQFF
clone_size: .
v_call: TRBV4-1
d_call: .
j_call: TRBJ2-1

cdr3_nt: TGCGCCAGCAGCCAAGGCTTACGAAGGGGGGTGTTATTTGGTAGCAATCAGCCCCAGCATTTT
cdr3_aa: CASSQGLRRGVLFGSNQPQHF
clone_size: .
v_call: TRBV4-1
d_call: .
j_call: TRBJ1-5

cdr3_nt: TGCAGTGCTGCAACCGGGACAGGGGCCCGGGAGACCCAGTACTTC
cdr3_aa: CSAATGTGARETQYF
clone_size: .
v_call: TRBV29-1
d_call: TRBD1
j_call: TRBJ2-5

cdr3_nt: TGCGCCAGCAGCCAAGTTGGACACACGAACACTGAAGCTTTCTTT
cdr3_aa: CASSQVGHTNTEAFF
clone_size: .
v_call: TRBV4-1
d_call: .
j_call: TRBJ1-1

cdr3_nt: TGTGCCAGCAGTTTCCTCGGGACAGGGAACTATGGCTACACCTTC
cdr3_aa: CASSFLGTGNYGYTF
clone_size: .
v_call: TRBV6-5
d_call: TRBD1
j_call: TRBJ1-2

cdr3_nt: TGTGCCAGCAGCTTAGATCGGGCTAGCGGGAGAGGAGATACGCAGTATTTT
cdr3_aa: CASSLDRASGRGDTQYF
clone_size: .
v_call: TRBV11-2
d_call: TRBD2
j_call: TRBJ2-3

cdr3_nt: TGCAGCGTTGTACAGGGAGGGTATGGAGAGACCCAGTACTTC
cdr3_aa: CSVVQGGYGETQYF
clone_size: few
v_call: TRBV29-1
d_call: .
j_call: TRBJ2-5

cdr3_nt: TGCAGTGCTAGAGCGCGGGGCGGCACTAGCGGGAACTACGAGCAGTACTTC
cdr3_aa: CSARARGGTSGNYEQYF
clone_size: .
v_call: TRBV20-1
d_call: TRBD2
j_call: TRBJ2-7

cdr3_nt: TGTGCCACCAGCAGAGATTACGGGGGGACAGTCCAAGAGACCCAGTACTTC
cdr3_aa: CATSRDYGGTVQETQYF
clone_size: .
v_call: TRBV15
d_call: .
j_call: TRBJ2-5

cdr3_nt: TGTGCCAGCAGTCAACGCCAACTAGCGGGGGAAGATGATACGCAGTATTTT
cdr3_aa: CASSQRQLAGEDDTQYF
clone_size: .
v_call: TRBV7-9
d_call: TRBD2
j_call: TRBJ2-3

cdr3_nt: TGTGCCAGCAGCCAAAGGACAGGGATATTCAATGAGCAGTTCTTC
cdr3_aa: CASSQRTGIFNEQFF
clone_size: .
v_call: TRBV3-1
d_call: TRBD1
j_call: TRBJ2-1

cdr3_nt: TGTGCCACCAGCAGAGGGACACCATACGAAAAACTGTTTTTT
cdr3_aa: CATSRGTPYEKLFF
clone_size: .
v_call: TRBV15
d_call: .
j_call: TRBJ1-4

cdr3_nt: TGCAGTGCTGGGGGCGACAGGGTCGAGCAGTACTTC
cdr3_aa: CSAGGDRVEQYF
clone_size: .
v_call: TRBV20-1
d_call: TRBD1
j_call: TRBJ2-7

cdr3_nt: TGTGCCAGCCTGCGGGAGCACTCCTACGAGCAGTACTTC
cdr3_aa: CASLREHSYEQYF
clone_size: few
v_call: TRBV12-3/TRBV12-4
d_call: TRBD2
j_call: TRBJ2-7

cdr3_nt: TGCAGTGCTAGAGATTGGGTGACTAGCGGGCGGGCAGATACGCAGTATTTT
cdr3_aa: CSARDWVTSGRADTQYF
clone_size: .
v_call: TRBV20-1
d_call: TRBD2
j_call: TRBJ2-3

cdr3_nt: TGCAGTGCTAGAGTCTTAGCAAATGAGCAGTTCTTC
cdr3_aa: CSARVLANEQFF
clone_size: once
v_call: TRBV20-1
d_call: .
j_call: TRBJ2-1

cdr3_nt: TGCAACGCTACGGGGGGCCTTTACGAGCAGTACTTC
cdr3_aa: CNATGGLYEQYF
clone_size: .
v_call: TRBV29-1
d_call: .
j_call: TRBJ2-7

cdr3_nt: TGTGCCAGCAAAGCCCGGGACAGTCAAGCGGGGGCCAACGTCCTGACTTTC
cdr3_aa: CASKARDSQAGANVLTF
clone_size: few
v_call: TRBV2
d_call: TRBD1
j_call: TRBJ2-6

cdr3_nt: TGTGCCAGCAGTTTAAGTTTTTCGAATGGCTACACCTTC
cdr3_aa: CASSLSFSNGYTF
clone_size: .
v_call: TRBV27
d_call: .
j_call: TRBJ1-2

cdr3_nt: TGTGCCAGCTCAGCCTTCGGAGTAACTAGCAGGGACTCCTACGAGCAGTACTTC
cdr3_aa: CASSAFGVTSRDSYEQYF
clone_size: once
v_call: TRBV18
d_call: .
j_call: TRBJ2-7

cdr3_nt: TGCAGCGTTGTTCTGACAGGGGGTTTCTACGAGCAGTACTTC
cdr3_aa: CSVVLTGGFYEQYF
clone_size: .
v_call: TRBV29-1
d_call: TRBD1
j_call: TRBJ2-7

cdr3_nt: TGCAGTGCTAGAGACCGAAGTTCAAACTTATGGGGTGAGCAGTTCTTC
cdr3_aa: CSARDRSSNLWGEQFF
clone_size: .
v_call: TRBV20-1
d_call: .
j_call: TRBJ2-1

cdr3_nt: TGCAGTGCTGCCCTCCTACATTCCTCCTACAATGAGCAGTTCTTC
cdr3_aa: CSAALLHSSYNEQFF
clone_size: many
v_call: TRBV20-1
d_call: .
j_call: TRBJ2-1